This T cell receptor beta chain was identified in a study of Ad26.COV2.S vaccination and SARS-CoV-2 variants. The study's findings and limits: Recipients given vaccine exceeded placebo recipients in spike-specific TCR breadth.

Clones were sequenced by immunoSEQ multiplex PCR, and TCRdb holds only the in-frame ones, with some missing. The data contain 300,000 to 400,000 clones, almost 90% of them singletons. This CDR3 has 16 amino acids. Germline V gene sequence: CDR1 KGHSH, CDR2 LQKENI. The V end was cut by 3 bases, the J end by 1 base, with 15 bases between. As for this clone: The target antigen is unknown.

Treatment here: 15 to 20 received Ad26.COV2.S at low or high dose, single or two shots; roughly 5 received placebo; per-sample allocation not given. It was on day 63 after the first vaccine or placebo injection that samples were taken. This sample comprised peripheral blood, obtained in a trial of Ad26.COV2.S vaccine versus placebo. V gene TRBV18 combines with J gene TRBJ1-1; D call uncertain. The TCR originated in a person between 18 and 59 years old who received the Ad26.COV2.S COVID-19 vaccine or a placebo. CDR3: CASSPKSRGKNTEAFF. For the CDR3, the DNA is TGTGCCAGCTCACCTAAGTCCCGCGGCAAGAACACTGAAGCTTTCTTT.